This T cell receptor beta chain appears in the sequencing data of a study of TIL therapy for anti-PD-1-resistant metastatic lung cancer (dated by TCRdb to 2020 to 2023). Study-level background: Enrolled patients had a median age of around 50 years (range 38-75) and a median tumor PD-L1 proportion score of around 6%. The cohort was predominantly lung adenocarcinoma, with a handful of EGFR-mutant and two ALK-rearranged tumors, and half of patients were current or former smokers. Across the cohort, whole-exome sequencing showed a median non-synonymous tumor mutation burden of approximately 1.5 mutations per megabase. T cell receptor beta sequencing of tumor and peripheral blood served to follow clonotypes across the tumor, the expanded TIL product, and serial blood samples.

What the study reported, not specific to this receptor: TIL culture showed high clonal turnover, with many enriched product clones undetected in the baseline tumor, suggesting clonal contraction rather than faithful expansion. The cohort was highly selected, including more treatment-naive, never-smoker and oncogene-addicted patients than is typical, which limits generalizability. The study protocol defined all tumor marker inferences as exploratory. Higher clonality and lower diversity were observed in expanded TIL cultures than in baseline intratumoral T cells (median clonality roughly 6.5% vs 31%, p < 0.0001).

A word on this clone: No antigen is known for it. Base quality data are lacking; no much larger clone is found one base away.

The immunoSEQ v3 hsTCRB kit was used to amplify TCR beta CDR3 regions from genomic DNA through bias-controlled multiplex PCR. An Illumina NextSeq 500 was used to sequence the TCR libraries, reaching 2 million or so read pairs at survey level or about 4.5-6 million at deep level. Concerning the study's data processing: The immunoSEQ Analyzer software assigned V, D and J genes, filtered out non-productive sequences, and reported clonality. To compare repertoires between infused TIL and blood, productive Simpson clonality was used along with the Morisita overlap index of productive TRB rearrangements. TCRdb stores this immuneACCESS table with in-frame sequences only. Part of the clones is absent; in the studies checked, under half of the shortfall reflects unresolved V genes, and no reason is known for the rest. Clone size and V and J calls were adopted from that table, with D and trimming inferred from the DNA. The sample table contains 7,600 or so clones; only one count was recorded for around 57% of them. Jointly, the top ten make up more than 7% of the sample.

This specimen's time point label, interpreted: pre-treatment sample, taken before nivolumab and TIL therapy. The baseline tumor samples were excised metastases, mostly pleural nodules or supraclavicular lymph nodes, taken from the same resection that was used to grow TIL. Tumors were collected before any PD-1/PD-L1 blockade, after which patients were given nivolumab, and patients who progressed were given lymphodepletion, an infusion of expanded TIL and IL-2. A phase I trial run at two centers enrolled adults with stage 4 NSCLC between late 2017 and 2020. Samples were obtained from a single-arm, open-label phase I trial in which tumor-infiltrating lymphocyte therapy with nivolumab was evaluated in advanced non-small cell lung cancer. Parts of each resected tumor were snap-frozen in liquid nitrogen and kept at -80 degrees C. Tumor regions of interest were selected on H&E sections by laser-capture macrodissection, were pulverized into about 15 mg aliquots, and were extracted with Qiagen Allprep kits.

Based on the germline V gene (reference sequence), the CDR1 and CDR2 sequences are DFQATT and SNEGSKA. The CDR3 numbers 14 residues from cysteine through phenylalanine. Solely the CDR3 DNA is kept, with 42 bases framed from the first base. Trimming at the junction amounts to 3 bases on V and 3 bases on J, and the germline ends lie 15 bases apart. The material sequenced was tumor tissue, taken at baseline. The chain is made from TRBV20-1 and TRBJ2-7; TRBD2 is perhaps the D gene, given 6 matching bases. This clonotype originated in a person aged 25-80 years with non-small cell lung cancer. The nucleotide sequence reads TGCAGTGCTAGTCCCGGGCGGGGTTTCTACGAGCAGTACTTC. Translated, this is CSASPGRGFYEQYF.